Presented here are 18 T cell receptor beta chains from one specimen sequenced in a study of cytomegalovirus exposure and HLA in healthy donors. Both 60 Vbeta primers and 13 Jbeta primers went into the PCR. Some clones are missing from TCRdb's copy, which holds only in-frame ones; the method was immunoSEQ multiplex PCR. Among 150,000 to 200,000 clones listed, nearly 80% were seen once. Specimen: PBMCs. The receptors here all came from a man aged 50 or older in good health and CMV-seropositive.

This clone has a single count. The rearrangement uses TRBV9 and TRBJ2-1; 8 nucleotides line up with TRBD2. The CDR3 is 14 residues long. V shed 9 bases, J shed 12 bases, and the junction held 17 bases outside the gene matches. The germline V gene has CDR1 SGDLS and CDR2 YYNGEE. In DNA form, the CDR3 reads TGTGCCACCAAGGAGGGGGATGCGGGGGGCCGGCAGTTCTTC. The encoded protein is CATKEGDAGGRQFF.

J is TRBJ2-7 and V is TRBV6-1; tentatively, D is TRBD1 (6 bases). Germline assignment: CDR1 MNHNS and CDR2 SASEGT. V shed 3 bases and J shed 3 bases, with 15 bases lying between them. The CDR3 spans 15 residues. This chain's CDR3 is CASSDRVGDNYEQYF. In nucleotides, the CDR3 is TGTGCCAGCAGTGACAGGGTCGGGGACAACTACGAGCAGTACTTC.

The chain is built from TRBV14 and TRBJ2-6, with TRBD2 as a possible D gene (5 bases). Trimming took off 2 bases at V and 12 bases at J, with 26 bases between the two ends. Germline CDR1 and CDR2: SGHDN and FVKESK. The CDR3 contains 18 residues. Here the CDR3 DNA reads TGTGCCAGCAGCCAAACATCGGAGGACCTAGGCCCAAGATCCGTCCTGACTTTC. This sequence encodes CASSQTSEDLGPRSVLTF.

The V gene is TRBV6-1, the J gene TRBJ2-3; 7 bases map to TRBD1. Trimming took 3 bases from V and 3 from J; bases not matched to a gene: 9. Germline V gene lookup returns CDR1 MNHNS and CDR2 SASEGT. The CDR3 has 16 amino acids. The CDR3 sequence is CASSERTGSGTDTQYF. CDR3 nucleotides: TGTGCCAGCAGTGAGAGGACAGGCTCGGGGACAGATACGCAGTATTTT.

As DNA, the CDR3 is TGTGCCAGCAGCATTGGTAGGGGACTAGTACCCTACGAGCAGTACTTC. Translation gives CASSIGRGLVPYEQYF. This chain uses TRBV5-4 with TRBJ2-7, with 8 positions matching TRBD2. Germline values: CDR1 SGHNT, CDR2 YYREEE (reference sequence). The CDR3 runs 16 residues. V shed 4 bases, J shed 2 bases, and the junction held 11 bases outside the gene matches. Looking up the rest from reference TRBV5-4 and TRBJ2-7 gives the full variable domain: ETGVTQSPTHLIKTRGQQVTLRCSSQSGHNTVSWYQQALGQGPQFIFQYYREEENGRGNFPPRFSGLQFPNYSSELNVNALELDDSALYLCASSIGRGLVPYEQYFGPGTRLTVT.

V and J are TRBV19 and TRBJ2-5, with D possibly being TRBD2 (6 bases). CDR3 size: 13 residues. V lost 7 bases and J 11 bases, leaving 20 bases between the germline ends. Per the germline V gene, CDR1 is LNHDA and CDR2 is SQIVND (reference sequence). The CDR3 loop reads CASKPAGRREQYF. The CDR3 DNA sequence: TGTGCCAGTAAACCGGCGGGACGAAGGGAGCAGTACTTC.

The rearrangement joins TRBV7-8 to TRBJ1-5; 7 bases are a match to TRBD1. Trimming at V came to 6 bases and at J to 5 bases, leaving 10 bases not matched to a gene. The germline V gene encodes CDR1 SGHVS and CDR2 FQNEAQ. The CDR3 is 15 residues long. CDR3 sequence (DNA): TGTGCCAGCAGTCAATGGACAGGCCGGGATCAGCCCCAGCATTTT. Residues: CASSQWTGRDQPQHF. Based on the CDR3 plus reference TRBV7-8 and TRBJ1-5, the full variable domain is GAGVSQSPRYKVAKRGQDVALRCDPISGHVSLFWYQQALGQGPEFLTYFQNEAQLDKSGLPSDRFFAERPEGSVSTLKIQRTQQEDSAVYLCASSQWTGRDQPQHFGDGTRLSIL.

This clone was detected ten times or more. Here the CDR3 DNA reads TGTGCCAGCAGTGAGAGGGGAACAGGGGGCGGATTAGAAGCTTTCTTT. Protein sequence: CASSERGTGGGLEAFF. The V and J genes are TRBV6-1 and TRBJ1-1, with TRBD1 matching 9 bases. CDR1 is MNHNS, CDR2 SASEGT, per germline. Germline trimming cut 3 bases from V and 8 bases from J; bases unmatched to any gene: 13. The CDR3 runs 16 residues.

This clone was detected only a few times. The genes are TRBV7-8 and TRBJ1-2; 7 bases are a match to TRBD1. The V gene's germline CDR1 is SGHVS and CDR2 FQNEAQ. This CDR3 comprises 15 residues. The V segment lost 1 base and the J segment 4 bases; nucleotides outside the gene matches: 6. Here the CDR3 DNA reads TGTGCCAGCAGCTTAGGAAGGGGACAGACCTATGGCTACACCTTC. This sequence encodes CASSLGRGQTYGYTF.

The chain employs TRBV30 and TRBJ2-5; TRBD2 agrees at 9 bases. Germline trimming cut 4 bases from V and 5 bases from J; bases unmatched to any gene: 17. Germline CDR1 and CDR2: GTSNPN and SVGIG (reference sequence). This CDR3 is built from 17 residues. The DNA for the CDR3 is TGTGCCTGGATCCCCTTCGGTGGCGGGGGGGCCTGGGAGACCCAGTACTTC. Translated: CAWIPFGGGGAWETQYF.

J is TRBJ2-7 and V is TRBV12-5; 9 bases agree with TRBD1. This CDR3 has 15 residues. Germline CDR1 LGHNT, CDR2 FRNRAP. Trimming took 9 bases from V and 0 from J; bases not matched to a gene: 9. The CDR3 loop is CASMTGGYSSYEQYV. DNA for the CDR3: TGTGCTAGCATGACAGGGGGATATAGCTCCTACGAGCAGTACGTC.

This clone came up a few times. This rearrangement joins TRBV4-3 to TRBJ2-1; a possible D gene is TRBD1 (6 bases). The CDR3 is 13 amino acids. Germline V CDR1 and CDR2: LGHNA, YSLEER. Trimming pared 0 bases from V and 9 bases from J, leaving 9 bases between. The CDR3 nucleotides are TGCGCCAGCAGCCAAGAGTCCAGGGGTGAGCAGTTCTTC. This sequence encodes CASSQESRGEQFF.

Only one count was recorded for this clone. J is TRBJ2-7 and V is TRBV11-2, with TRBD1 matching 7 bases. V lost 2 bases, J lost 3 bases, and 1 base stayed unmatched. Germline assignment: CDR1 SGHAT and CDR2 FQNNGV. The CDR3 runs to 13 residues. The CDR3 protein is CASSLPGGYEQYF. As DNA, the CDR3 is TGTGCCAGCAGCTTACCAGGGGGCTACGAGCAGTACTTC.

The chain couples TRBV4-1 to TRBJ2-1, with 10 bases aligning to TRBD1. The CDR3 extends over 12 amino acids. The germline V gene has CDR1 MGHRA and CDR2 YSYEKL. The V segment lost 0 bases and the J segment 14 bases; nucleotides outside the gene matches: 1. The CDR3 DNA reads TGCGCCAGCAGCCAAGAGGGACAGGGGAAGTTCTTC. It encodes CASSQEGQGKFF.

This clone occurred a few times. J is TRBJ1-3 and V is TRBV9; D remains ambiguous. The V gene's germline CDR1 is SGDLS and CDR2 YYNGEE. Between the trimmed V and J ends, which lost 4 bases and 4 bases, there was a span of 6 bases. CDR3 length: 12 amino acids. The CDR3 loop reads CASSPPGNTIYF. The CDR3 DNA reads TGTGCCAGCAGCCCCCCGGGAAACACCATATATTTT.

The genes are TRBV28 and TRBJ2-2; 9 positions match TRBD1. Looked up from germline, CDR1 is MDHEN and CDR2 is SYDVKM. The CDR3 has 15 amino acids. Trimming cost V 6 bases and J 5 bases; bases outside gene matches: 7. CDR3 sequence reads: CASRPFDRGTGELFF. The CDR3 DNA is TGTGCCAGCAGACCCTTCGACAGGGGGACCGGGGAGCTGTTTTTT.

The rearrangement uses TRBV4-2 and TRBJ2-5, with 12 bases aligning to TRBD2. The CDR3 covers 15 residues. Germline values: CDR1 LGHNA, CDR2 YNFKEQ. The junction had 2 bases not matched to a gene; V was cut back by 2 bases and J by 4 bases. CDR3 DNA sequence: TGTGCCAGCAGCCAACTAGCGGGGGGGCCAGAGACCCAGTACTTC. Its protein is CASSQLAGGPETQYF.

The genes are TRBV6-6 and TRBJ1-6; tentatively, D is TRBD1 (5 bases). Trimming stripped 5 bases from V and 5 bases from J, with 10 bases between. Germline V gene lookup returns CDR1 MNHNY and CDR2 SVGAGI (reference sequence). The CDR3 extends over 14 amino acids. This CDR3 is CASSKQENNSPLHF. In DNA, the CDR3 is TGTGCCAGCAGTAAACAGGAAAATAATTCACCCCTCCACTTT.